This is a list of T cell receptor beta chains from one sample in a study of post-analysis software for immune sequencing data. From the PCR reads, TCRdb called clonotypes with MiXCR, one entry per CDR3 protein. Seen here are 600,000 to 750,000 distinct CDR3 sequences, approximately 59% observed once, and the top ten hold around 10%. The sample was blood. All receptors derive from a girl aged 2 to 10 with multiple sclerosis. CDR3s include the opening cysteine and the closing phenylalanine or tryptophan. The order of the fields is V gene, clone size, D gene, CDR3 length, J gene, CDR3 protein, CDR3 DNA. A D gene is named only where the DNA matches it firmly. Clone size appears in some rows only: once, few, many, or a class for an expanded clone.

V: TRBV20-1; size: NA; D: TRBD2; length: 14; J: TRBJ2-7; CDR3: CRHRELAGTYEQYF; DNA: TGCAGGCATAGGGAACTAGCGGGGACCTACGAGCAGTACTTC
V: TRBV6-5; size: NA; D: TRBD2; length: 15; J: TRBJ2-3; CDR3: CASTLSGRASDTQYF; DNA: TGTGCCAGCACTCTTAGCGGGAGGGCGTCAGATACGCAGTATTTT
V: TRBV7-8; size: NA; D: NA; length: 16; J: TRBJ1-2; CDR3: CASSLEATGGGYGYTF; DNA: TGTGCCAGCAGCTTAGAAGCTACGGGGGGCGGCTATGGCTACACCTTC
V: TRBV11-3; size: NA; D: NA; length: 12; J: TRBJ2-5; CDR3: CASRDSGETQYF; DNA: TGTGCCAGCAGGGACTCAGGGGAGACCCAGTACTTC
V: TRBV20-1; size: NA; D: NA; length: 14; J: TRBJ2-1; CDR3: CSAAQVGAANEQFF; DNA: TGCAGTGCCGCTCAGGTTGGGGCGGCAAATGAGCAGTTCTTC
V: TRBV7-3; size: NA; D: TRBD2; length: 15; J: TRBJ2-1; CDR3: CASSLTGGLAAEQFF; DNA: TGTGCCAGCAGCTTAACAGGGGGACTAGCTGCTGAGCAGTTCTTC
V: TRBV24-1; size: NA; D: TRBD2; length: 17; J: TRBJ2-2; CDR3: CATSDPSGGRTTGELFF; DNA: TGTGCCACCAGTGATCCTTCGGGGGGGCGGACCACCGGGGAGCTGTTTTTT
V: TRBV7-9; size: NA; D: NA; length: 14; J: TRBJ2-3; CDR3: CASSLWASADTQYF; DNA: TGTGCCAGCAGCTTATGGGCGAGTGCAGATACGCAGTATTTT
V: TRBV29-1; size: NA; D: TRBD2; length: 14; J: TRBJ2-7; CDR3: CSAGGTSVTYEQYF; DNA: TGCAGCGCCGGAGGGACTAGCGTTACCTACGAGCAGTACTTC
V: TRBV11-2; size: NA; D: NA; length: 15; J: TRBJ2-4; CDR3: CASSLRSGAGNIQYF; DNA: TGTGCCAGCAGCTTAAGATCGGGGGCCGGAAACATTCAGTACTTC
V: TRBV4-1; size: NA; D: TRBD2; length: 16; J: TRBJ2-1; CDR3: CASSQGPRGAPGEQFF; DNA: TGCGCCAGCAGCCAAGGACCGCGGGGGGCGCCAGGTGAGCAGTTCTTC
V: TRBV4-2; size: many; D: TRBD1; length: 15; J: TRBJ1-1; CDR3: CASSQEGQANTEAFF; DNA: TGTGCCAGCAGCCAAGAAGGACAGGCGAACACTGAAGCTTTCTTT
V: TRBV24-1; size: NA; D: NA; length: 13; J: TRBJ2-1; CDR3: CATSALLWGEQFF; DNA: TGTGCCACCAGTGCTTTACTGTGGGGTGAGCAGTTCTTC
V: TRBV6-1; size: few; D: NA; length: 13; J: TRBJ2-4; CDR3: CASTGDSKNIQYF; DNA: TGTGCCAGCACAGGGGATTCCAAAAACATTCAGTACTTC
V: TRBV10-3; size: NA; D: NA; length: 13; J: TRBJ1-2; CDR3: CAIKGGQPEGYTF; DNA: TGTGCCATCAAGGGTGGACAGCCCGAAGGCTACACCTTC
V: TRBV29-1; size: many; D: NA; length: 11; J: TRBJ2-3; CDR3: CSVGSTDTQYF; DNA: TGCAGCGTTGGGAGCACAGATACGCAGTATTTT
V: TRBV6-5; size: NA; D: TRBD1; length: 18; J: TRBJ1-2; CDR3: CASSYRMRGTGDLYGYTF; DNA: TGTGCCAGCAGTTACCGCATGCGGGGGACAGGGGACCTCTATGGCTACACCTTC
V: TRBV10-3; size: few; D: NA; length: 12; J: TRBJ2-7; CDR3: CAIRGAGYEQYF; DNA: TGTGCCATCAGGGGAGCCGGCTACGAGCAGTACTTC
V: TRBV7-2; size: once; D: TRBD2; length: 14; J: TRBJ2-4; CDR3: CASSHGGGRVIQYF; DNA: TGTGCCAGCAGCCACGGGGGGGGGCGAGTCATTCAGTACTTC
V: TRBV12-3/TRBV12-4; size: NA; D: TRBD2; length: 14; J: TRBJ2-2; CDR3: CASRRGTSGGELFF; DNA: TGTGCCAGCAGACGAGGGACTAGCGGGGGGGAGCTGTTTTTT